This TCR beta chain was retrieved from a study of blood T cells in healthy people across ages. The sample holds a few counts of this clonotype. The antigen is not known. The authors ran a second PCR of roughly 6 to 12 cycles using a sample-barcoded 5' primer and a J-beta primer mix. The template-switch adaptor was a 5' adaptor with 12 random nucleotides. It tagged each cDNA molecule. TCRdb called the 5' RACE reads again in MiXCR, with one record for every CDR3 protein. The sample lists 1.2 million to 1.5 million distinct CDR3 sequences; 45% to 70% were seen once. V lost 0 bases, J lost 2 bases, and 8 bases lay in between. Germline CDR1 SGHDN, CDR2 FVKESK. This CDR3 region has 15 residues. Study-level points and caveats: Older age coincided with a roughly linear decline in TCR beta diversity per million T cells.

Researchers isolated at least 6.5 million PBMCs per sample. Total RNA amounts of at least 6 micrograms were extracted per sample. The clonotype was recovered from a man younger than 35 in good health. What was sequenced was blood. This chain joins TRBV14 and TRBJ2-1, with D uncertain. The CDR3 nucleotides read TGTGCCAGCAGCCAAGATCTCCTAGCCTACAATGAGCAGTTCTTC. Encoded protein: CASSQDLLAYNEQFF.